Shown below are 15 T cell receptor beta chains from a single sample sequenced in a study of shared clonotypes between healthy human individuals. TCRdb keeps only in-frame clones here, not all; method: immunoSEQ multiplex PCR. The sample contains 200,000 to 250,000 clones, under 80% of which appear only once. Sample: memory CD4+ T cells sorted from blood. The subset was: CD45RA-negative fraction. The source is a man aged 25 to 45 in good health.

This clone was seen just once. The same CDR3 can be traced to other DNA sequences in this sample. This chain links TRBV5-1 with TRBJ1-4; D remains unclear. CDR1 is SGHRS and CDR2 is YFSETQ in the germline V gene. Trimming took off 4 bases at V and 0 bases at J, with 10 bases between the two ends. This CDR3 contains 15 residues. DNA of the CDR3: TGCGCCAGCAGCCCCGAGGAGGCAACTAATGAAAAACTGTTTTTT. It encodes CASSPEEATNEKLFF.

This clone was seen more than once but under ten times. The CDR3 sequence: CASSALRGVTDTQYF. The CDR3 DNA is TGTGCCAGCAGCGCCCTAAGGGGGGTCACAGATACGCAGTATTTT. V gene TRBV11-2 combines with J gene TRBJ2-3; D might be TRBD1 or TRBD2, each matching 6 bases. Trimming removed 5 bases at V and 2 bases at J, with 14 bases between. The CDR3 length is 15 residues. Germline CDR1 and CDR2: SGHAT and FQNNGV.

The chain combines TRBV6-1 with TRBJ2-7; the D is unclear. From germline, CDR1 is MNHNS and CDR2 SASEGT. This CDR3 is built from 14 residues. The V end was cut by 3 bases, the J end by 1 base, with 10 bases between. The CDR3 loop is CASSDNNWSYEQYF. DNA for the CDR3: TGTGCCAGCAGTGATAATAATTGGTCCTACGAGCAGTACTTC.

CDR3 sequence (DNA): TGTGCCAGCAGTGGTAGCGGGAGGGCAACCTACGAGCAGTACTTC. Protein product: CASSGSGRATYEQYF. The rearrangement uses TRBV28 and TRBJ2-7; 11 bases line up with TRBD2. With V trimmed by 5 bases and J by 2 bases, 5 bases remained unmatched. This CDR3 spans 15 amino acids. Germline lookup yields CDR1 MDHEN and CDR2 SYDVKM.

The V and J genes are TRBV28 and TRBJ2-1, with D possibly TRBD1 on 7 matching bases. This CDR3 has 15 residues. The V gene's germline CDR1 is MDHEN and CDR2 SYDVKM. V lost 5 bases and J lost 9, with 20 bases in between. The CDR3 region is CASSAPGPGGGEQFF. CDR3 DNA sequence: TGTGCCAGCAGTGCCCCCGGACCAGGGGGAGGTGAGCAGTTCTTC.

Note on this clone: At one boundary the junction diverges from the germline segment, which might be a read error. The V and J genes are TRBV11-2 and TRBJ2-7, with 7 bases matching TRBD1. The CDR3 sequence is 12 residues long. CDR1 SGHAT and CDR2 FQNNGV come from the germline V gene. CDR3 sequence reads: CASSRPKGGANF. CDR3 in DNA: TGTGCCAGCAGCCGCCCGAAAGGGGGCGCAAACTTC.

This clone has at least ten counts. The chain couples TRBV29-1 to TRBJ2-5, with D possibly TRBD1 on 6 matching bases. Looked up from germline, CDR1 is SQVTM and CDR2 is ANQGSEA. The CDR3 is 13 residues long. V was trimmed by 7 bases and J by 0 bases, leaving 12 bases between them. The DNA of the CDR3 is TGCAGCGGTGGACAGACGTACCAAGAGACCCAGTACTTC. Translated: CSGGQTYQETQYF.

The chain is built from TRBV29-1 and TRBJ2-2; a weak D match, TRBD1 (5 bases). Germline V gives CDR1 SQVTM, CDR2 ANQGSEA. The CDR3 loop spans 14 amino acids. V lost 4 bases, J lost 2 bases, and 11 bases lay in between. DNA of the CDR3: TGCAGCGTTGTCGGACAAACAAACACCGGGGAGCTGTTTTTT. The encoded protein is CSVVGQTNTGELFF.

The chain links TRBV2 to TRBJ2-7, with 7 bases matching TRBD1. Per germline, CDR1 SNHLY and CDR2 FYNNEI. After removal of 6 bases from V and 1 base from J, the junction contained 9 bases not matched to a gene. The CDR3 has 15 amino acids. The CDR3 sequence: CASSSDRERSYEQYF. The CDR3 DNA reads TGTGCCAGCAGCTCCGACAGGGAGAGGTCCTACGAGCAGTACTTC.

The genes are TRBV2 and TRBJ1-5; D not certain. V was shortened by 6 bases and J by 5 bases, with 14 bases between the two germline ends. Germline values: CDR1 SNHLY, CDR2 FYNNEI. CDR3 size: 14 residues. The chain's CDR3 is CASSSRIQHQPQHF. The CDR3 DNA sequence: TGTGCCAGCAGCTCTCGGATCCAGCATCAGCCCCAGCATTTT.

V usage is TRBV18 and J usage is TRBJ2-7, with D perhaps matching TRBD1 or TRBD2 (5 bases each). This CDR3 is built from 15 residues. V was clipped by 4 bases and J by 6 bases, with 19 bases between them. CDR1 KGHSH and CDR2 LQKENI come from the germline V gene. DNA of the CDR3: TGTGCCAGCTCACTCTACCGGGACGGGACCGCCGAGCAGTACTTC. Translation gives CASSLYRDGTAEQYF.

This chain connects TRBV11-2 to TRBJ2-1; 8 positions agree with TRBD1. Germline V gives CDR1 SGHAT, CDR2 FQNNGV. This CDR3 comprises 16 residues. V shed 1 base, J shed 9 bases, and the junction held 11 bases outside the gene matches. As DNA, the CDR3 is TGTGCCAGCAGCTTAGTTGGAGCAGGGGGCCGGACTGAGCAGTTCTTC. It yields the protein CASSLVGAGGRTEQFF. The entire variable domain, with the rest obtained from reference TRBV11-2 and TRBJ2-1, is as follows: EAGVAQSPRYKIIEKRQSVAFWCNPISGHATLYWYQQILGQGPKLLIQFQNNGVVDDSQLPKDRFSAERLKGVDSTLKIQPAKLEDSAVYLCASSLVGAGGRTEQFFGPGTRLTVL.

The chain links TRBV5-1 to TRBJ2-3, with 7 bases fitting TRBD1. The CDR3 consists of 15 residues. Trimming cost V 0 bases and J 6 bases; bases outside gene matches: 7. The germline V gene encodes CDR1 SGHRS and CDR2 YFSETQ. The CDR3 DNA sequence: TGCGCCAGCAGCTTGGGGGACAGTACCGCCGATACGCAGTATTTT. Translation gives CASSLGDSTADTQYF.

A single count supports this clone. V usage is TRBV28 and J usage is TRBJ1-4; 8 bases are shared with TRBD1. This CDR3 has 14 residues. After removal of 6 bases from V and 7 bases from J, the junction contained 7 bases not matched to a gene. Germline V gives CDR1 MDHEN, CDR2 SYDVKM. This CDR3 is CASRSTGGSEKLFF. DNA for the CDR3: TGTGCCAGCAGATCTACAGGGGGGAGTGAAAAACTGTTTTTT.

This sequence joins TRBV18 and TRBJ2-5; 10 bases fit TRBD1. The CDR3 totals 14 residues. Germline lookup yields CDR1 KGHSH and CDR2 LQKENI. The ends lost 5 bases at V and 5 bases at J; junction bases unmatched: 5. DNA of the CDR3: TGTGCCAGCTCAGCACGGACAGGGGGGGAGACCCAGTACTTC. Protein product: CASSARTGGETQYF.